This T cell receptor beta chain was captured in a study of cytotoxic CD8 clonotypes in ibrutinib-treated CLL (dated by TCRdb to the early 2020s). Study-wide context: The cohort had around twelve relapsed/refractory and more than 14 treatment-naive patients; 17 to 18 were IGHV unmutated. Partial responses were observed in some 24 patients and complete responses in 2; after a median follow-up of roughly 72 months, remission was maintained in approximately 15 patients and progression was observed in some twelve. Response samples were obtained after a median of 12 months of treatment, with a range of roughly 6 to 40 months. On average, each sample yielded 255,043 productive templates and 94,082 productive rearrangements. Longitudinal samples were available for about 30% of the roughly 86 trial participants. Cryopreserved peripheral blood mononuclear cells were obtained before treatment, at response, and at either sustained remission or disease progression. Patients were still on ibrutinib when every remission and progressive disease sample was collected. Paper-wide results and their limitations: At baseline, clonality was higher than in age-matched healthy donors and showed a strong correlation with circulating CD8+ T-cell counts. Public clonotypes were rare and either contracted or stayed stable during treatment, and the rise in clonality at ibrutinib response reflected the expansion of private clonotypes. Lymph node repertoires were not examined, and the timing of sampling was not matched between patients in sustained remission and those whose disease progressed. Clonality rose at ibrutinib response, remained stable during sustained remission, and dropped back toward baseline at progression.

A MiSeq instrument was used for deep resolution sequencing, which targeted depths ranging from 1 in 1 million up to 1 in 200,000 T cells, with coverage averaging 10x for each clonotype. TCR beta libraries were generated with the immunoSEQ hsTCRB Kit. The original methods were these. The data were analyzed with ImmunoSEQ Analyzer and ImmunoSEQ Data Assistant, and V, D and J gene assignments followed IMGT definitions. Clonality, which ranges from 0 to 1, was calculated as one minus the normalized Shannon entropy of productive rearrangement frequencies. Only overrepresented clonotypes making up at least 0.05% of the repertoire of each patient were included in the public clonotype analysis. Around 13 age-matched healthy donor repertoires from immuneACCESS were used as controls for clonality. As stored in TCRdb, this immuneACCESS dataset retains in-frame rearrangements with V and J assigned. A fraction of the clones does not appear; measured against another copy, unresolved V genes explain less than half of the discrepancy, and the remainder lacks a known reason. The V and J calls and clone size were taken over from that table, and D and trimming were inferred from the DNA. This sample holds approximately 100,000 clones; approximately 80% were observed only once. The ten largest clones capture under 35% of the sample.

This clone is a singleton in its sample. Its antigen has not been determined. No clone much larger than this one lies a single base away; base qualities are absent. Interpreted using the paper, the time point label stands for: approximately 11 months on ibrutinib. For TCR beta library preparation, approximately 1.9 micrograms of genomic DNA was extracted from cryopreserved PBMCs. Longitudinal blood samples from CLL patients on ibrutinib monotherapy were analyzed using high-throughput TCR beta sequencing. Patients were enrolled in a phase 2 open-label single-center ibrutinib monotherapy trial. The specimen comprised PBMCs, sampled after 12 months of ibrutinib treatment. This receptor was identified in a human donor with chronic lymphocytic leukemia.

The CDR3 loop reads CAWSVLGMWPRKGNTIYF. The nucleotides read TGTGCCTGGAGTGTACTGGGTATGTGGCCAAGGAAAGGAAACACCATATATTTT. The rearrangement joined TRBV30 to TRBJ1-3, with the D gene not clear enough to name. There are 18 amino acids in the CDR3, from cysteine to phenylalanine inclusive. Only CDR3 DNA remains: 54 bases, in frame from the first base. V is cut by 0 bases and J by 4 bases, and the space between the germline ends is 22 bases. CDR1 GTSNPN and CDR2 SVGIG are derived from the germline V gene (reference sequence).